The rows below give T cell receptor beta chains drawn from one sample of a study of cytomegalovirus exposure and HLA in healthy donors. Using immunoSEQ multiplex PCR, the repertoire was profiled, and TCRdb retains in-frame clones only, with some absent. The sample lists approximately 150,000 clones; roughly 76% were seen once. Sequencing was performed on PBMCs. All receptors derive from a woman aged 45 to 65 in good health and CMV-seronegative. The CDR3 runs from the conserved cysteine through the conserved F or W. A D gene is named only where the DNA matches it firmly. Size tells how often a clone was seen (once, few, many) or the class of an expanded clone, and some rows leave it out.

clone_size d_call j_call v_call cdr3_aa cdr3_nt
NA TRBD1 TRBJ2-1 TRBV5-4 CASSRGQGLNNEQFF TGTGCCAGCAGCAGGGGACAGGGGCTAAACAATGAGCAGTTCTTC
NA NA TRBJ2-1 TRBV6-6 CASMAKGTYNEQFF TGTGCCAGCATGGCTAAGGGGACCTACAATGAGCAGTTCTTC
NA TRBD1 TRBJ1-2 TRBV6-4 CASSDSYTGGGYTF TGTGCCAGCAGTGACTCGTACACAGGGGGCGGCTACACCTTC
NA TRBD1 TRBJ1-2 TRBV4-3 CASSPPLPTGAPREVGYTF TGCGCCAGCAGCCCTCCACTTCCGACAGGGGCCCCACGGGAGGTTGGCTACACCTTC
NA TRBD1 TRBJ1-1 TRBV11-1 CASSQSGTGTTEAFF TGTGCCAGCAGCCAATCCGGGACAGGGACCACTGAAGCTTTCTTT
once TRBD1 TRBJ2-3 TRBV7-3 CASSLRGGGIGTDTQYF TGTGCCAGCAGCTTAAGAGGGGGCGGCATTGGCACAGATACGCAGTATTTT
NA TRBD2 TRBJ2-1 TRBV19 CASSPLAGEQFF TGTGCCAGTAGTCCACTAGCGGGTGAGCAGTTCTTC
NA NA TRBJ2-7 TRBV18 CASSPVQGYEQYF TGTGCCAGCTCGCCCGTTCAGGGCTACGAGCAGTACTTC
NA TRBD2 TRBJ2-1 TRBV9 CASSRARSGEQRSYNEQFF TGTGCCAGCAGCCGGGCCCGAAGCGGGGAACAACGTTCCTACAATGAGCAGTTCTTC
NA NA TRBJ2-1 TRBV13 CASSLRGDEQFF TGTGCCAGCAGCTTGCGGGGCGATGAGCAGTTCTTC
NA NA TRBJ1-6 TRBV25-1 CASSDFGTGKNSPLHF TGTGCCAGCAGTGACTTTGGGACTGGAAAAAATTCACCCCTCCACTTT
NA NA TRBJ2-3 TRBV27 CASSPRQIGTDTQYF TGTGCCAGCAGTCCACGCCAGATTGGCACAGATACGCAGTATTTT
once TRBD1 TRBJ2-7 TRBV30 CAWSPLDRGNKYF TGTGCCTGGAGCCCTCTCGACAGGGGGAACAAGTACTTC
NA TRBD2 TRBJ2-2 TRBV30 CAWSRLSGGTGELFF TGTGCCTGGAGTAGGCTATCGGGGGGCACCGGGGAGCTGTTTTTT
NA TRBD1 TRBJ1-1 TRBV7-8 CASSLSGGNTEAFF TGTGCCAGCAGCTTGTCAGGGGGAAACACTGAAGCTTTCTTT